This T cell receptor (beta chain) stems from a study of blood T cell repertoires in COVID-19. Turning to the study itself: Researchers got acute and convalescent COVID-19 samples from the United States, Italy and Spain. The analysed material was cDNA or gDNA that came from T cells, B-cell-depleted T cells, or PBMCs.

In the original processing: The assay estimated nucleated cells by amplifying reference gene primers. Data came from immunoSEQ multiplex PCR; TCRdb stores just in-frame clones and leaves some out. That table furnishes V, J and clone size, whereas the DNA furnished D and trimming. The repertoire holds over 65,000 clones, with approximately 87% as singletons. With 6 bases removed from V and 0 bases from J, the gap between germline ends came to 15 bases. The V gene's germline CDR1 is SQVTM and CDR2 ANQGSEA. The CDR3 sequence is 15 residues long. This clonotype was sampled from a woman aged 60-75 years with acute or convalescent COVID-19. Sequences were obtained from peripheral blood. The V and J genes are TRBV29-1 and TRBJ2-1, with D hard to call. The CDR3 coding sequence is TGCAGCGTGCGCGAGACTCTTAGCTCCTACAATGAGCAGTTCTTC. It is translated as CSVRETLSSYNEQFF.